This record concerns one TCR beta chain sequence. No antigen is known for it. A sample-barcoded 5' primer and a J-beta primer mix were used in a second PCR of roughly 7 to 11 cycles. TCRdb reprocessed the 5' RACE reads with MiXCR, giving one entry per CDR3 protein. The table lists just under 750,000 distinct CDR3 sequences, about 20% of them singletons. Drawing of peripheral blood yielded about 10 milliliters from each donor. The CDR3 length is 13 residues. V was cut by 3 bases and J by 3 bases, with 8 bases left in between. This record belongs to a study of blood T cells in healthy people across ages. Study findings and constraints: Unsorted PBMCs blocked a conclusive comparison of naive and antigen-experienced cells. The donors' CMV status was not determined, possibly confounding changes in expanded clonotypes.

The material sequenced was blood. This chain connects TRBV12-3 or TRBV12-4 to TRBJ1-1; D remains ambiguous. The sequence was collected from a man between 65 and 85 years old in good health. The CDR3 is CASSFRDYTEAFF. CDR3 nucleotide sequence: TGTGCCAGCAGTTTCCGAGACTACACTGAAGCTTTCTTT.